These 3 T cell receptor beta chains were sequenced from one sample in a study of T cell responses to AZD1222 COVID-19 vaccine. TCRdb's copy holds only in-frame clones and misses some; the assay was immunoSEQ multiplex PCR. The table has 150,000 to 200,000 clones, over 80% seen once. The sample here was peripheral blood, taken on day 0 of AZD1222 vaccination. Receptors originate from an adult in good health.

This clone has only a few counts. This chain connects TRBV2 to TRBJ2-5; 8 bases line up with TRBD1. The ends lost 4 bases at V and 7 bases at J; junction bases unmatched: 5. Germline loops: CDR1 SNHLY, CDR2 FYNNEI. CDR3 length: 13 amino acids. Written as DNA, the CDR3 is TGTGCCAGCAGTGCCCTTGGGACAGGGACCCAGTACTTC. This gives the protein CASSALGTGTQYF.

The rearrangement joins TRBV19 to TRBJ2-3; 8 bases align to TRBD2. CDR3 length equals 15 residues. V lost 3 bases, J lost 2 bases, and 4 bases stayed unmatched. Germline V gene lookup returns CDR1 LNHDA and CDR2 SQIVND (reference sequence). The CDR3 DNA sequence: TGTGCCAGTAGTATGGGGACTAGAAACACAGATACGCAGTATTTT. Translating gives CASSMGTRNTDTQYF.

The chain employs TRBV11-1 and TRBJ2-5; 9 bases are shared with TRBD1. The CDR3 covers 15 residues. Trimming removed 5 bases from V and 9 bases from J; junction bases left unmatched: 13. Germline V CDR1 and CDR2: SGHAT, FQDESV (reference sequence). CDR3 in DNA: TGTGCCAGCAGCCGGGACAGGGTCCAACCTAGGGCCCAGTACTTC. It encodes CASSRDRVQPRAQYF.